This T cell receptor (beta chain) was captured in a study of T cells in Graves' hyperthyroidism and ophthalmopathy. On the study more broadly: The initial diagnosis was the point when peripheral blood was collected, ahead of any treatment.

General study findings and limits: It was a median approximately 6 months before onset that the model predicted ophthalmopathy.

The investigators amplified TCR beta CDR3 regions from RNA transcripts. First-round RT-PCR of the TCR CDR3 relied on the HTBI primer set. Using its own MiXCR run on the multiplex PCR reads, TCRdb lists one record per CDR3 protein. The sample has about 380,000 distinct CDR3 sequences; roughly 20% are singletons. The CDR3 consists of 14 residues. Germline V gene data show CDR1 as SGHDT and CDR2 as YYEEEE. The V and J ends lost 4 bases and 5 bases, in that order; junction bases with no gene match: 8. This clonotype was seen more than once but under ten times. Its antigen is currently unknown. Sample: blood. This clonotype was obtained from a man aged 18 to 30 with Graves' ophthalmopathy. This sequence joins TRBV5-6 and TRBJ2-5, with TRBD1 matching 7 bases. The CDR3 spells CASSPQQGFETQYF. The DNA of the CDR3 is TGTGCCAGCAGCCCACAACAGGGGTTTGAGACCCAGTACTTC.